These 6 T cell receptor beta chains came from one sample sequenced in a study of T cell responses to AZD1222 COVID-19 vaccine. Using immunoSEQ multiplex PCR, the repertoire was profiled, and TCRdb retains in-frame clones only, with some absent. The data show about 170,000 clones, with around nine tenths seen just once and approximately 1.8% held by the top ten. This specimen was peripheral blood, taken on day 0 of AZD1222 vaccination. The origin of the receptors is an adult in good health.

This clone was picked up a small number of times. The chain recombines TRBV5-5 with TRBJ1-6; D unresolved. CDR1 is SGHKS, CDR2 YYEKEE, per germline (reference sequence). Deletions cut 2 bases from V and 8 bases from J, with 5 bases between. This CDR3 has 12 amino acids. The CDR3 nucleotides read TGTGCCAGCAGCTTAGAGGATTCACCCCTCCACTTT. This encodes CASSLEDSPLHF.

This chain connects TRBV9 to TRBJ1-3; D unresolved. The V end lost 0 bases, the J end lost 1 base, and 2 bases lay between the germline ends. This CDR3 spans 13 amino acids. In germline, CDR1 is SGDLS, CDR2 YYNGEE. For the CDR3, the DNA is TGTGCCAGCAGCGTAGAATCTGGAAACACCATATATTTT. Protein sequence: CASSVESGNTIYF. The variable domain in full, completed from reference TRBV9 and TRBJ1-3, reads DSGVTQTPKHLITATGQRVTLRCSPRSGDLSVYWYQQSLDQGLQFLIQYYNGEERAKGNILERFSAQQFPDLHSELNLSSLELGDSALYFCASSVESGNTIYFGEGSWLTVV.

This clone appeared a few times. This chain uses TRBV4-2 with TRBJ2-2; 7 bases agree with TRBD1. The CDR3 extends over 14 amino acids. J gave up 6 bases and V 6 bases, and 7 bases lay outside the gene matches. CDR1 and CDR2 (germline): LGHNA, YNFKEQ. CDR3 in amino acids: CASRPPGTAGELFF. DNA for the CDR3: TGTGCCAGCAGACCCCCCGGGACAGCCGGGGAGCTGTTTTTT.

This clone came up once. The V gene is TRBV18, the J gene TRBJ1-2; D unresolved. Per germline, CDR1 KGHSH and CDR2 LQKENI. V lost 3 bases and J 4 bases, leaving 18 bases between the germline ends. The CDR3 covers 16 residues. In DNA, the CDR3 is TGTGCCAGCTCACCGAGAAACACGGACCCCTTCTATGGCTACACCTTC. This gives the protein CASSPRNTDPFYGYTF.

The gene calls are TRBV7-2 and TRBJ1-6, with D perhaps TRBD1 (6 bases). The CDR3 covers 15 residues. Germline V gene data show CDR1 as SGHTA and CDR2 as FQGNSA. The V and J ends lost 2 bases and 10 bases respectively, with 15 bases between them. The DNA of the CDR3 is TGTGCCAGCAGCTTAAGGCTCGGGGGCGGATCACCCCTCCACTTT. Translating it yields CASSLRLGGGSPLHF.

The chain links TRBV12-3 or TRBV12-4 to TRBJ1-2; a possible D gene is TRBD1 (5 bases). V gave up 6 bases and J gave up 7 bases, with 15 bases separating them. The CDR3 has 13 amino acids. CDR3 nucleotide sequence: TGTGCCAGCAGCGATGGGCAGGGACGTGGCTACACCTTC. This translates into CASSDGQGRGYTF.